This entry describes one T cell receptor (beta chain). What it binds is unknown. This specimen comes from a study of cytomegalovirus exposure and HLA in healthy donors. The PCR contained 60 Vbeta and 13 Jbeta primers. Sequencing was performed with immunoSEQ multiplex PCR; in TCRdb, only in-frame clones are kept and a portion is missing. The data hold more than 95,000 clones, with approximately 78% observed a single time. The ends were cut back, 3 bases at V and 4 bases at J, with 10 bases in the middle. Germline-derived CDR1 and CDR2 are SNHLY and FYNNEI. This CDR3 spans 14 amino acids. Study observations and caveats: Later work associated fewer than 20,000 TCR beta sequences with HLA alleles at 0.05 false discovery rate.

This clonotype originated in a woman aged 40 to 50 in good health and CMV-seronegative. Sample: PBMCs. The rearrangement links TRBV2 to TRBJ2-1; a weak D match, TRBD2 (6 bases). In nucleotides, the CDR3 is TGTGCCAGCAGTGATAGCGGAGGGTACAATGAGCAGTTCTTC. It translates to CASSDSGGYNEQFF.